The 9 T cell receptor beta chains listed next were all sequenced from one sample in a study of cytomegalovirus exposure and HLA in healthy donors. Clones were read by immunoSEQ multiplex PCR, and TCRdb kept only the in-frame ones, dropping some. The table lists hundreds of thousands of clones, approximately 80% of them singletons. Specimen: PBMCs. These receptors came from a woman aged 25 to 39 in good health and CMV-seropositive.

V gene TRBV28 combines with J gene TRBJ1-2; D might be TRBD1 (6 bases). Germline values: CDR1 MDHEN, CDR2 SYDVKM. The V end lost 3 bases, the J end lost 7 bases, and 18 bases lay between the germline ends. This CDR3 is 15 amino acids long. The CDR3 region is CASSLAVWDTTGYTF. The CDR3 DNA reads TGTGCCAGCAGTTTGGCTGTTTGGGACACGACTGGCTACACCTTC.

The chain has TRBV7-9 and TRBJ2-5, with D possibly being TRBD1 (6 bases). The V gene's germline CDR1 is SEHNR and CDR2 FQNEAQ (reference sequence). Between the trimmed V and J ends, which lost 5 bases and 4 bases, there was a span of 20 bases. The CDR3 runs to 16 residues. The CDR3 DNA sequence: TGTGCCAGCAGCCCCAGGACCACAGGGCTCGGAGAGACCCAGTACTTC. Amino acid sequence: CASSPRTTGLGETQYF.

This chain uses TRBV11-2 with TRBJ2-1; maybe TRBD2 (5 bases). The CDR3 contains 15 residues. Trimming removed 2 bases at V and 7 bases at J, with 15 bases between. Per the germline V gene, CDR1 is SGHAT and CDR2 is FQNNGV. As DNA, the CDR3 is TGTGCCAGCAGCTTAAGGGAGAGGGCTGGGAATGAGCAGTTCTTC. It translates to CASSLRERAGNEQFF.

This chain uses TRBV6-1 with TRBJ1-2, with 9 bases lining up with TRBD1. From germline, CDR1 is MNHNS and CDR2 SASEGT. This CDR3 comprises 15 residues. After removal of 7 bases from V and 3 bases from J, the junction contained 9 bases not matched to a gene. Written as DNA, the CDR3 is TGTGCCAGCAACCCCATGGGGGACAGGGACTATGGCTACACCTTC. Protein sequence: CASNPMGDRDYGYTF.

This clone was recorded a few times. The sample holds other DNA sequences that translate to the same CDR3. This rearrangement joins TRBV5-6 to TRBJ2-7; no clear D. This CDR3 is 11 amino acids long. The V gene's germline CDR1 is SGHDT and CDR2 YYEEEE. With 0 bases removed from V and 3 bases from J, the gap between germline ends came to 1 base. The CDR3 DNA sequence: TGTGCCAGCAGCTTGGGCTACGAGCAGTACTTC. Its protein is CASSLGYEQYF. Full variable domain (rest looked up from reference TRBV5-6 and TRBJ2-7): DAGVTQSPTHLIKTRGQQVTLRCSPKSGHDTVSWYQQALGQGPQFIFQYYEEEERQRGNFPDRFSGHQFPNYSSELNVNALLLGDSALYLCASSLGYEQYFGPGTRLTVT.

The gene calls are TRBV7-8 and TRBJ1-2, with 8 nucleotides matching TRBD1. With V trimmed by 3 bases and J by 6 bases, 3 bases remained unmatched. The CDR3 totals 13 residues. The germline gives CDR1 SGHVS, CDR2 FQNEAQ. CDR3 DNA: TGTGCCAGCAGCTTCTCAGGGGGCCATGGCTACACCTTC. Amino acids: CASSFSGGHGYTF.

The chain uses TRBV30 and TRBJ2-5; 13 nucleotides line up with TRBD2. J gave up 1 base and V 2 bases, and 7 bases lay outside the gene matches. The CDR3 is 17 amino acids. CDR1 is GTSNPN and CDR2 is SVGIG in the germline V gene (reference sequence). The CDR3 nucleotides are TGTGCCTGGAGTTTCCCGGGGACTAGCGGGATCCAAGAGACCCAGTACTTC. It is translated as CAWSFPGTSGIQETQYF.

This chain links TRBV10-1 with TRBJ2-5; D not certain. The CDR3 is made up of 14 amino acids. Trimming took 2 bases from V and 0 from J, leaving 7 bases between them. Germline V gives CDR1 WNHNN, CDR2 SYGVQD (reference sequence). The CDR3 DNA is TGCGCCAGCAGTGAGGGAAGGTACCAAGAGACCCAGTACTTC. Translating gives CASSEGRYQETQYF.

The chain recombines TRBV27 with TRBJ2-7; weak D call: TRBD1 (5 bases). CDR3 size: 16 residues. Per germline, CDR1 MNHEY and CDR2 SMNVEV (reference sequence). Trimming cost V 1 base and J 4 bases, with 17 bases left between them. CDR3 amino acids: CASSLWQGTGAYEQYF. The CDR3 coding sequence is TGTGCCAGCAGTTTATGGCAGGGTACGGGCGCTTACGAGCAGTACTTC.